This entry concerns a single T cell receptor beta chain. What it recognizes is unknown. The source of the sample is a study of response to subunit inactivated influenza vaccine. Study-wide results and limits: Authors suggested seasonal influenza vaccinations each recruit few new T cells.

The V end lost 0 bases, the J end lost 6 bases, and 14 bases lay between the germline ends. There are 15 residues in the CDR3. The germline V gene encodes CDR1 SGHTA and CDR2 FQGNSA. TCRdb itself ran the RT-PCR reads through MiXCR, one entry per CDR3 protein. The sample shows fewer than 800,000 distinct CDR3 sequences, 15% to 17% of them seen only once. The clonotype comes from a man in his fifties who received an inactivated influenza vaccine. The chain is built from TRBV7-2 and TRBJ2-5; a weak D match, TRBD2 (6 bases). The sequencing here drew on PBMCs from blood, taken 12 days after vaccination. The CDR3 DNA is TGTGCCAGCAGCTTAGCGCGGGATTCCCTGAAGACCCAGTACTTC. Its protein is CASSLARDSLKTQYF.